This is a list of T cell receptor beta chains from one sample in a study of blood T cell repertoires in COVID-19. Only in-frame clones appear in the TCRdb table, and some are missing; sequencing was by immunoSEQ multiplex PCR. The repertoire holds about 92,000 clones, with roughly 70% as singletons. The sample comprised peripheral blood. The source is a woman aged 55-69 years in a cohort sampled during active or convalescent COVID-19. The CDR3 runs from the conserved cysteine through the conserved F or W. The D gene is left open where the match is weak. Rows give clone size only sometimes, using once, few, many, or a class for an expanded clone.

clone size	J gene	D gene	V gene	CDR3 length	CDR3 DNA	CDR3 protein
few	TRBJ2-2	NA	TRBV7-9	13	TGTGCCAGCAGCTTACTCAGGACCGGGGAGCTGTTTTTT	CASSLLRTGELFF
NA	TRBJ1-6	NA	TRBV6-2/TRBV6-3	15	TGTGCCAGCAGTTACTCGAGGGCAGGTTATTCACCCCTCCACTTT	CASSYSRAGYSPLHF
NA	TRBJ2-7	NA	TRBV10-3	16	TGTGCCACCCTGGGGAGGCTAGCGAAATCCTCCTACGAGCAGTACTTC	CATLGRLAKSSYEQYF
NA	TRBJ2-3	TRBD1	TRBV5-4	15	TGTGCCAGCAGCTTGGGGGACAGGCCTCAAAATACGCAGTATTTT	CASSLGDRPQNTQYF
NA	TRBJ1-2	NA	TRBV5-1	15	TGCGCCAGCAGCCCGGCCATCACGGGGGTCTATGGCTACACCTTC	CASSPAITGVYGYTF
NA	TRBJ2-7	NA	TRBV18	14	TGTGCCAGCTCACCACGGACAGACTCCTACGAGCAGTACTTC	CASSPRTDSYEQYF
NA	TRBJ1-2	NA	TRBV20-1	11	TGCAGTGCTAGAAGCCCTAACGGCTACACCTTC	CSARSPNGYTF
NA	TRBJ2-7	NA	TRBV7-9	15	TGTGCCAGCAGCTTAGCGGCAGGGGTGTCCTACGAGCAGTACTTC	CASSLAAGVSYEQYF
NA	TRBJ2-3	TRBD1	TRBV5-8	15	TGTGCCAGCAGCTGGGACAGGGGGGGCACAGATACGCAGTATTTT	CASSWDRGGTDTQYF
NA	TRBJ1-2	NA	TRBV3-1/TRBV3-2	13	TGTGCCAGCAGCCAACGGGGGGGAGATGGCTACACCTTC	CASSQRGGDGYTF
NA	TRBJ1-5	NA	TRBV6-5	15	TGTGCCAGCAGTTTAACAGGTTTAAGCAATCAGCCCCAGCATTTT	CASSLTGLSNQPQHF
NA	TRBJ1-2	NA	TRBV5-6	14	TGTGCCAGCAGCCCTGGAGGGCTCTCCTATGGCTACACCTTC	CASSPGGLSYGYTF
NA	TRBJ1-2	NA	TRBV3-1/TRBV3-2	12	TGTGCCAGCAGCCAAGTCGACTATGGCTACACCTTC	CASSQVDYGYTF
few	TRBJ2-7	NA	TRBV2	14	TGTGCCAGCAGTGTGGGGGCAGGAATAAACGAGCAGTACTTC	CASSVGAGINEQYF
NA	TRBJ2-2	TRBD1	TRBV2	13	TGTGCCAGTCAGGGGGAGAACACCGGGGAGCTGTTTTTT	CASQGENTGELFF
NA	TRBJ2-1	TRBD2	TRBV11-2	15	TGTGCCAGCAGCCCCGTCAGCGGGGGCTACAATGAGCAGTTCTTC	CASSPVSGGYNEQFF
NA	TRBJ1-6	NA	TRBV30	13	TGTGCCTGGACCCCCAGGGGAGACTCACCCCTCCACTTT	CAWTPRGDSPLHF
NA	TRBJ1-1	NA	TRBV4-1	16	TGCGCCAGCAGCCAAGAGAGGGAGCTATCGAACACTGAAGCTTTCTTT	CASSQERELSNTEAFF
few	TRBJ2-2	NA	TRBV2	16	TGTGCCAGCAGTGAACAGCGGAGGGCAGCCACCGGGGAGCTGTTTTTT	CASSEQRRAATGELFF